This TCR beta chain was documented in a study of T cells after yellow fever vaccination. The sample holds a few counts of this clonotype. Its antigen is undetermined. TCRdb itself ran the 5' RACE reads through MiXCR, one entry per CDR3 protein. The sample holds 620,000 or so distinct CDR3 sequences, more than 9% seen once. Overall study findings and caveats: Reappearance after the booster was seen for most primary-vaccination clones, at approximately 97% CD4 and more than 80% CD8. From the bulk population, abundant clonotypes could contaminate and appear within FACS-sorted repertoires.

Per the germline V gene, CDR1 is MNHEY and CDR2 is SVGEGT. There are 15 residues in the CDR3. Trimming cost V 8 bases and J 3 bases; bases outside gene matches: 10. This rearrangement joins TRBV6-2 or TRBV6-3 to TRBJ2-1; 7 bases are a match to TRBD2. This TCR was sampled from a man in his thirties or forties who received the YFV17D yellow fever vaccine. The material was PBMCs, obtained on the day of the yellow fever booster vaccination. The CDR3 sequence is CASFLSSGNYNEQFF. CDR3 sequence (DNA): TGTGCCAGCTTCCTCTCTAGCGGAAACTACAATGAGCAGTTCTTC.